A selection of T cell receptor beta chains follows, all from one sample in a study of blood T cell repertoires in COVID-19. Clones were read by immunoSEQ multiplex PCR, and TCRdb kept only the in-frame ones, dropping some. The sample holds under 200,000 clones, about 82% seen once. The sample consisted of peripheral blood. All receptors come from a young woman with acute or convalescent COVID-19. Each CDR3 is given with its conserved first and last residue. A D gene is named only where the DNA matches it firmly. The size entry is marked missing in some rows and otherwise reads once, few, many or a size class.

clone size	D gene	J gene	V gene	CDR3 DNA	CDR3 protein
.	.	TRBJ1-4	TRBV5-1	TGCGCCAGCAGCTTGGATCTTGGGGGCCCCAATGAAAAACTGTTTTTT	CASSLDLGGPNEKLFF
.	.	TRBJ2-7	TRBV7-8	TGTGCCAGCAGCTTAGAAGGGCGCGGGTTCAGCTCCTACGAGCAGTACTTC	CASSLEGRGFSSYEQYF
.	.	TRBJ1-3	TRBV28	TGTGCCAGCAGGACCCTGGGAGGGGGAAGAAACACCATATATTTT	CASRTLGGGRNTIYF
.	.	TRBJ1-3	TRBV5-8	TGTGCCAGCAGCTTGGGGGCAAAAGGAAACACCATATATTTT	CASSLGAKGNTIYF
.	TRBD1	TRBJ1-2	TRBV30	TGTGCCTGGAGTAGACAGGGAGGCTATGGCTACACCTTC	CAWSRQGGYGYTF
.	.	TRBJ1-4	TRBV28	TGTGCCAGCAGTTTAATGAAGGGGGGGGTTGAAAAACTGTTTTTT	CASSLMKGGVEKLFF
.	.	TRBJ2-5	TRBV4-3	TGCGCCAGCAGCAATGGGCTAGCTCCATCGGAGACCCAGTACTTC	CASSNGLAPSETQYF
.	TRBD1	TRBJ1-1	TRBV7-9	TGTGCCAGCAACCTAGGCTTGACAGGGGGCTTTAACACTGAAGCTTTCTTT	CASNLGLTGGFNTEAFF
.	TRBD2	TRBJ2-7	TRBV19	TGTGCCAGTAGCGGGACTAGCGGGTACGAGCAGTACTTC	CASSGTSGYEQYF
.	TRBD2	TRBJ2-7	TRBV5-5	TGTGCCAGCAGCTCTGACCCTCGACTAGCGGGAGCCCGAGAGTACTTC	CASSSDPRLAGAREYF
.	TRBD1	TRBJ1-5	TRBV28	TGTGCCAGCAGTCCCGCCAGGGGGGGCAATCAGCCCCAGCATTTT	CASSPARGGNQPQHF
.	.	TRBJ1-1	TRBV5-6	TGTGCCAGCAGCTTGGGGACAACAATCTTGGGCACTGAAGCTTTCTTT	CASSLGTTILGTEAFF
.	.	TRBJ2-5	TRBV21-1	TGTGCCAGCAGCAAATCGGCCAGGAAAGAGACCCAGTACTTC	CASSKSARKETQYF
.	.	TRBJ2-3	TRBV27	TGTGCCAGCAGTTGGATCCCGCGGGACGGAGATACGCAGTATTTT	CASSWIPRDGDTQYF
.	.	TRBJ2-2	TRBV28	TGTGCCAGCACCGCGGGTGGGTTCTTTAACACCGGGGAGCTGTTTTTT	CASTAGGFFNTGELFF
.	.	TRBJ2-5	TRBV5-1	TGCGCCAGCAGCTTGCAGGGGAAAGAGACCCAGTACTTC	CASSLQGKETQYF
few	.	TRBJ1-2	TRBV28	TGTGCCAGCAGTTTTCAGGGCCCTTATGGCTACACCTTC	CASSFQGPYGYTF
.	.	TRBJ2-5	TRBV5-4	TGTGCCAGCAGCTACCCTCCCGGGGAGACCCAGTACTTC	CASSYPPGETQYF
.	.	TRBJ1-2	TRBV6-2/TRBV6-3	TGTGCCAGCAGTTACGGACAGTATGGCTACACCTTC	CASSYGQYGYTF
.	.	TRBJ1-5	TRBV19	TGTGCCAGTAGTATCCCCTACAGGGTGAGGGGCAATCAGCCCCAGCATTTT	CASSIPYRVRGNQPQHF
.	TRBD1	TRBJ1-2	TRBV30	TGTGCCTGGGCGGGTTCTCAAATCGAGACAGGGAAAGGCTACACCTTC	CAWAGSQIETGKGYTF
.	TRBD2	TRBJ2-3	TRBV7-3	TGTGCCAGCAGCAGTAGCGGGGGGGCGACAGATACGCAGTATTTT	CASSSSGGATDTQYF
.	.	TRBJ1-5	TRBV10-2	TGCGCCAGCTCAGGGGCGTTCATTCAGCCCCAGCATTTT	CASSGAFIQPQHF
.	.	TRBJ1-5	TRBV23-1	TGCGCCAGCAGTCCCCGCGGGGGCAGGGGCGATCAGCCCCAGCATTTT	CASSPRGGRGDQPQHF
.	.	TRBJ2-7	TRBV4-2	TGTGCCAGCAGCCCCCATAGCGCAGAATCCGAGCAGTACTTC	CASSPHSAESEQYF
.	.	TRBJ1-1	TRBV12-3/TRBV12-4	TGTGCCAGCAGTTTCTCGGTCTGGAGAGCTTTCTTT	CASSFSVWRAFF
.	.	TRBJ1-1	TRBV19	TGTGCCAGTAGTAGGGGACAAATCACTGAAGCTTTCTTT	CASSRGQITEAFF